This is a list of T cell receptor beta chains from one sample in a study of cytomegalovirus exposure and HLA in healthy donors. Profiled with immunoSEQ multiplex PCR; TCRdb holds only in-frame clones, not every one. Among about 130,000 clones listed, 76% were seen once. What was sequenced was PBMCs. The receptor source for this set is a man aged 35-49 years in good health and CMV-seronegative. Both conserved end residues are part of each CDR3. D genes are given only for firm matches. Size is stated for part of the rows, as once, few or many counts, or as a class when the clone is expanded.

j_gene,d_gene,abundance,v_gene,CDR3nt,CDR3aa
TRBJ2-1,.,few,TRBV2,TGTGCCAGCAGTGAAGCGCTGCTAGCAAGGGAGCAGTTCTTC,CASSEALLAREQFF
TRBJ1-1,TRBD1,few,TRBV7-8,TGTGCCAGCAGCTTCCTCCGGGACAGGGGTCCGTTGCGCACTGAAGCTTTCTTT,CASSFLRDRGPLRTEAFF
TRBJ1-5,.,.,TRBV7-8,TGTGCCAGCAGCTTACAGGAAGTTAGCAATCAGCCCCAGCATTTT,CASSLQEVSNQPQHF
TRBJ2-7,.,.,TRBV4-3,TGCGCCAGCAGCCAAGATGTAACTAGTCGGTCCTACGAGCAGTACTTC,CASSQDVTSRSYEQYF
TRBJ2-3,.,.,TRBV28,TGTGCCAGCAGTTTTCTTAGCGGCACAGATACGCAGTATTTT,CASSFLSGTDTQYF
TRBJ1-1,.,few,TRBV6-5,TGTGCCAGCAGTTACGGGGAGGTGACTGAAGCTTTCTTT,CASSYGEVTEAFF
TRBJ1-2,TRBD1,.,TRBV19,TGTGCCAGTACCGTCGACAGGGGCTATGGCTACACCTTC,CASTVDRGYGYTF
TRBJ1-1,TRBD1,.,TRBV28,TGTGCCAGCAGCCGTCCACAGGGGGCGCGAACTGAAGCTTTCTTT,CASSRPQGARTEAFF
TRBJ2-7,.,.,TRBV27,TGTGCCAGCAGTAAAGGGGATCCCGGGTACGAGCAGTACTTC,CASSKGDPGYEQYF
TRBJ2-2,.,.,TRBV7-2,TGTGCCAGCAGCTTAGCCTGGCAGGGCGACACCGGGGAGCTGTTTTTT,CASSLAWQGDTGELFF
TRBJ2-5,.,.,TRBV6-1,TGTGCCAGCAGTGAAGCGGCGCCGGGGGAGACCCAGTACTTC,CASSEAAPGETQYF
TRBJ2-1,.,.,TRBV2,TGTGCCAGCGCGGCGCAGTTCGATGAGCAGTTCTTC,CASAAQFDEQFF
TRBJ1-2,.,.,TRBV20-1,TGCAGTGCTACACCCCTCGGTGGCTACACCTTC,CSATPLGGYTF
TRBJ1-3,.,few,TRBV30,TGTGCCTGGAGTCTAAATCCCGGGACTTCGTATTTT,CAWSLNPGTSYF
TRBJ1-1,TRBD1,.,TRBV5-6,TGTGCCAGCAGCTCCGCCCCATATCTTGGGACAGTGAACACTGAAGCTTTCTTT,CASSSAPYLGTVNTEAFF
TRBJ2-5,.,.,TRBV29-1,TGCAGCGTTGATTGGGCAGTGGCCGAGACCCAGTACTTC,CSVDWAVAETQYF
TRBJ2-3,.,.,TRBV18,TGTGCCAGCTCAACCGGTGGCGGCGCAGATACGCAGTATTTT,CASSTGGGADTQYF
TRBJ1-6,TRBD1,.,TRBV25-1,TGTGCCAGCAGTGGGCCGGGACAGAATAATTCACCCCTCCACTTT,CASSGPGQNNSPLHF
TRBJ2-7,TRBD1,.,TRBV9,TGTGCCAGCAGCGCCGGGACAGGGGGCGAGTACGAGCAGTACTTC,CASSAGTGGEYEQYF
TRBJ1-2,TRBD1,.,TRBV6-6,TGTGCCAGCAGTTATGACGACAGGGGAGTGCGTGGCTACACCTTC,CASSYDDRGVRGYTF
TRBJ1-6,TRBD1,.,TRBV6-5,TGTGCCAGCACCACGCCGCCGGACAGGGGATCACCCCTCCACTTT,CASTTPPDRGSPLHF
TRBJ1-1,.,.,TRBV5-1,TGCGCCAGCAGCTTGGTTTCCTTGAACACTGAAGCTTTCTTT,CASSLVSLNTEAFF
TRBJ2-5,.,.,TRBV7-9,TGTGCCAGCAGCCCTCCCGGGAGCGGAGGAGAGGGAGAGACCCAGTACTTC,CASSPPGSGGEGETQYF
TRBJ2-2,.,.,TRBV7-3,TGTGCCAGCAGCTTTGGCAGGGGTGGCGGGGAGCTGTTTTTT,CASSFGRGGGELFF
TRBJ2-7,TRBD1,.,TRBV2,TGTGCCAGCAGTTCCGGGACAGGGGGTTCCTACGAGCAGTACTTC,CASSSGTGGSYEQYF
TRBJ2-3,TRBD2,.,TRBV7-3,TGTGCCAGCAGCTTAAGTCTAGCGGGAATTGATACGCAGTATTTT,CASSLSLAGIDTQYF
TRBJ2-7,.,.,TRBV19,TGTGCCAGTAGTATGGTGGGGGGCTACGAGCAGTACTTC,CASSMVGGYEQYF
TRBJ1-5,.,.,TRBV28,TGTGCCAGCAGTTCCCTCTGGAGTCAGCCCCAGCATTTT,CASSSLWSQPQHF
TRBJ2-1,TRBD2,.,TRBV2,TGTGCCAGCAACCCCCCCAGCGGGATCAATGAGCAGTTCTTC,CASNPPSGINEQFF
TRBJ1-2,.,.,TRBV7-3,TGTGCCAGCAGCTTAACGGCAGGGCGGGAGGGTGGCTACACCTTC,CASSLTAGREGGYTF